The 22 T cell receptor beta chains given below trace back to one sample, sequenced in a study of control samples from healthy donors and cancer patients. Sequencing was performed with immunoSEQ multiplex PCR; in TCRdb, only in-frame clones are kept and a portion is missing. The sample carries around 180,000 clones, 85% to 95% recorded once. Sequencing was performed on blood. These receptors were taken from a woman aged 18-30 years in good health.

The chain carries TRBV24-1 and TRBJ1-2; D uncertain. Trimming cost V 4 bases and J 2 bases, with 7 bases left between them. Germline V gene data show CDR1 as KGHDR and CDR2 as SFDVKD. CDR3 length equals 13 residues. Written as DNA, the CDR3 is TGTGCCACCAGTGACCCCTACAACTATGGCTACACCTTC. Its protein is CATSDPYNYGYTF.

The CDR3 DNA follows: TGTGCCAGCGCAAAGGAGGGGCCGATGGCCTACGAGCAGTACTTC. Its translation: CASAKEGPMAYEQYF. The chain is built from TRBV7-2 and TRBJ2-7; D is perhaps TRBD2 (6 bases). Germline V gene sequence: CDR1 SGHTA, CDR2 FQGNSA. V lost 8 bases and J lost 2, with 19 bases in between. This CDR3 contains 15 residues.

This sequence joins TRBV18 and TRBJ2-5; TRBD1 is a possible D gene (6 bases). The CDR3 totals 16 residues. Trimming cost V 3 bases and J 3 bases, with 17 bases left between them. The V gene's germline CDR1 is KGHSH and CDR2 LQKENI. CDR3 bases: TGTGCCAGCTCACCCCTCCACGAATGGACAGAAGAGACCCAGTACTTC. This sequence encodes CASSPLHEWTEETQYF. Filled out from reference TRBV18 and TRBJ2-5, the complete variable domain reads NAGVMQNPRHLVRRRGQEARLRCSPMKGHSHVYWYRQLPEEGLKFMVYLQKENIIDESGMPKERFSAEFPKEGPSILRIQQVVRGDSAAYFCASSPLHEWTEETQYFGPGTRLLVL.

This clone was counted only a few times. V usage is TRBV6-6 and J usage is TRBJ1-1; 8 bases line up with TRBD1. Germline V gives CDR1 MNHNY, CDR2 SVGAGI (reference sequence). Germline trimming cut 8 bases from V and 9 bases from J; bases unmatched to any gene: 11. This CDR3 has 13 amino acids. The CDR3: CASLNLGDRKAFF. The CDR3 nucleotides are TGTGCCAGCCTTAACCTGGGGGACAGGAAAGCTTTCTTT.

The chain joins TRBV6-1 to TRBJ2-3; D uncertain. Trimming stripped 1 base from V and 7 bases from J, with 3 bases between. CDR1 is MNHNS and CDR2 is SASEGT in the germline V gene. The CDR3 extends over 11 amino acids. CDR3: CASSEVNTQYF. CDR3 nucleotides: TGTGCCAGCAGTGAAGTCAATACGCAGTATTTT.

The CDR3 is CASTIKLGEQYF. The CDR3 coding sequence is TGTGCCAGCACCATTAAACTTGGCGAGCAGTACTTC. This rearrangement joins TRBV13 to TRBJ2-7; D unresolved. V shed 7 bases and J shed 6 bases, with 13 bases lying between them. The CDR3 consists of 12 residues. The germline V gene encodes CDR1 PRHDT and CDR2 FYEKMQ (reference sequence).

The chain is built from TRBV7-6 and TRBJ1-1; TRBD1 is a possible D gene (5 bases). The CDR3 is 11 residues long. CDR1 is SGHVS and CDR2 is FNYEAQ in the germline V gene. V lost 6 bases to trimming and J lost 8 bases, with 10 bases between them. The CDR3 DNA reads as TGTGCCAGCAGTTTCCAGGGAGAAGCTTTCTTT. It translates to CASSFQGEAFF. The variable domain in full, with the rest retrieved from reference TRBV7-6 and TRBJ1-1, is GAGVSQSPRYKVTKRGQDVALRCDPISGHVSLYWYRQALGQGPEFLTYFNYEAQQDKSGLPNDRFSAERPEGSISTLTIQRTEQRDSAMYRCASSFQGEAFFGQGTRLTVV.

The rearrangement links TRBV28 to TRBJ1-1; 10 nucleotides match TRBD1. V lost 3 bases to trimming and J lost 1 base; unmatched junction nucleotides: 11. This CDR3 contains 18 residues. Germline CDR1 and CDR2: MDHEN and SYDVKM. CDR3: CASSFRDTWTGGNTEAFF. Written as DNA, the CDR3 is TGTGCCAGCAGTTTCCGAGACACCTGGACAGGGGGGAACACTGAAGCTTTCTTT.

The J gene is TRBJ1-1, the V gene TRBV7-9; TRBD1 agrees at 7 bases. V dropped 5 bases and J dropped 2; count of bases not matched to a gene: 2. There are 13 residues in the CDR3. CDR1 is SEHNR and CDR2 is FQNEAQ in the germline V gene (reference sequence). CDR3 in amino acids: CASSDRVNTEAFF. For the CDR3, the DNA is TGTGCCAGCAGCGACAGGGTAAACACTGAAGCTTTCTTT.

The chain has TRBV5-4 and TRBJ1-1; 8 bases fit TRBD1. Losses at the gene ends were 4 bases for V and 3 bases for J; bases not matched to a gene: 8. CDR1 and CDR2 from the germline V gene are SGHNT and YYREEE (reference sequence). The CDR3 is made up of 15 amino acids. Here the CDR3 reads CASSPGTGHYTEAFF. The CDR3 DNA sequence: TGTGCCAGCAGCCCCGGGACAGGTCATTACACTGAAGCTTTCTTT.

The count of this clone is one. This chain connects TRBV9 to TRBJ2-3, with D unclear. The CDR3 covers 14 residues. The V gene lost 2 bases and the J gene lost 2 bases, with 9 bases spanning the gap. The germline gives CDR1 SGDLS, CDR2 YYNGEE. The CDR3 sequence: CASSVVYNTDTQYF. CDR3 DNA sequence: TGTGCCAGCAGCGTGGTGTATAACACAGATACGCAGTATTTT. Full variable domain (remainder filled in from reference TRBV9 and TRBJ2-3): DSGVTQTPKHLITATGQRVTLRCSPRSGDLSVYWYQQSLDQGLQFLIQYYNGEERAKGNILERFSAQQFPDLHSELNLSSLELGDSALYFCASSVVYNTDTQYFGPGTRLTVL.

The chain uses TRBV7-2 and TRBJ1-1, with D possibly matching TRBD1 (6 bases). From germline, CDR1 is SGHTA and CDR2 FQGNSA. Trimming shortened V by 4 bases and J by 3 bases, and 9 bases separated the two germline ends. The length of the CDR3 is 13 residues. The CDR3 here is CASSWGADTEAFF. In nucleotides, the CDR3 is TGTGCCAGCAGCTGGGGGGCCGACACTGAAGCTTTCTTT.

The J gene is TRBJ2-1, the V gene TRBV6-2 or TRBV6-3, with 14 bases matching TRBD2. With 4 bases clipped from V and 8 bases from J, the junction kept 4 bases outside the gene matches. Germline V CDR1 and CDR2: MNHEY, SVGEGT. The CDR3 sequence is 15 residues long. The CDR3 here is CASSSRLAGGHEQFF. CDR3 nucleotide sequence: TGTGCCAGCAGTTCCCGACTAGCGGGGGGGCATGAGCAGTTCTTC.

The chain links TRBV11-3 to TRBJ2-1; TRBD2 matches 8 bases. V shed 4 bases, J shed 4 bases, and the junction held 3 bases outside the gene matches. This CDR3 comprises 14 residues. Per germline, CDR1 SGHNT and CDR2 YENEEA. The CDR3 reads CASSSQRGYNEQFF. The CDR3, as DNA: TGTGCCAGCAGCTCCCAGCGGGGGTACAATGAGCAGTTCTTC.

This chain joins TRBV6-5 and TRBJ2-5, with 11 nucleotides matching TRBD2. The junction had 7 bases not matched to a gene; V was cut back by 6 bases and J by 4 bases. CDR1 MNHEY and CDR2 SVGAGI come from the germline V gene. The CDR3 extends over 15 amino acids. This CDR3 reads CASSLAGGLIETQYF. Written as DNA, the CDR3 is TGTGCCAGCAGCCTAGCGGGAGGTCTGATAGAGACCCAGTACTTC.

V gene TRBV21-1 combines with J gene TRBJ1-2; no DNA check was done on the table's D call, TRBD1. TRBV21-1 is listed as a pseudogene. The CDR3 runs 21 residues. The CDR3 region has the DNA TGTGCCAGCAGCAATCCGAGTAGAAAGGACAGGGTGGGAGTAGGCCTCTATGGCTACACCTTC. Its translation: CASSNPSRKDRVGVGLYGYTF.

The chain links TRBV7-3 to TRBJ2-2, with 8 bases identical to TRBD1. Germline V CDR1 and CDR2: SGHTA, FQGTGA. V gave up 5 bases and J gave up 5 bases; unmatched junction bases: 7. The CDR3 has 15 amino acids. In DNA, the CDR3 is TGTGCCAGCAGCAGTCCCACAGGGGGGACCGGGGAGCTGTTTTTT. This codes for CASSSPTGGTGELFF.

The chain links TRBV6-5 to TRBJ2-5; 7 bases align to TRBD1. The CDR3 sequence is 12 residues long. In germline, CDR1 is MNHEY, CDR2 SVGAGI. J gave up 2 bases and V 8 bases, and 2 bases lay outside the gene matches. The CDR3 DNA reads TGTGCCAGCGGGGGACAGCAAGAGACCCAGTACTTC. It is translated as CASGGQQETQYF.

This clone showed up just once. The chain uses TRBV4-1 and TRBJ2-7; D is unclear. This CDR3 is built from 16 residues. V was clipped by 3 bases and J by 6 bases, with 21 bases between them. The germline CDR1 and CDR2 sequences are MGHRA and YSYEKL. The CDR3 bases are TGCGCCAGCAGCCATCGCGCCGAGGTCAATACGGGCGAGCAGTACTTC. It yields the protein CASSHRAEVNTGEQYF.

This chain connects TRBV13 to TRBJ2-7; D is perhaps TRBD1 (6 bases). In germline, CDR1 is PRHDT, CDR2 FYEKMQ (reference sequence). The V and J ends lost 8 bases and 6 bases respectively, with 17 bases between them. The CDR3 is 13 amino acids. The CDR3 loop is CASGDRFGGEQYF. CDR3 DNA: TGTGCCAGCGGCGACAGGTTTGGTGGCGAGCAGTACTTC.

The chain recombines TRBV7-2 with TRBJ2-3; D gene unclear. This CDR3 has 15 residues. CDR1 is SGHTA, CDR2 FQGNSA, per germline. Trimming left V 0 bases short and J 2 bases short, with 9 bases between. DNA for the CDR3: TGTGCCAGCAGCTTAGCGTCTCGGACCACAGATACGCAGTATTTT. It yields the protein CASSLASRTTDTQYF.

V is TRBV5-1 and J is TRBJ2-1; D is unresolved. This CDR3 has 12 residues. Trimming took off 0 bases at V and 14 bases at J, with 12 bases between the two ends. The germline V gene has CDR1 SGHRS and CDR2 YFSETQ. As DNA, the CDR3 is TGCGCCAGCAGCTTGGACGGGTGGATCAAGTTCTTC. This encodes CASSLDGWIKFF.